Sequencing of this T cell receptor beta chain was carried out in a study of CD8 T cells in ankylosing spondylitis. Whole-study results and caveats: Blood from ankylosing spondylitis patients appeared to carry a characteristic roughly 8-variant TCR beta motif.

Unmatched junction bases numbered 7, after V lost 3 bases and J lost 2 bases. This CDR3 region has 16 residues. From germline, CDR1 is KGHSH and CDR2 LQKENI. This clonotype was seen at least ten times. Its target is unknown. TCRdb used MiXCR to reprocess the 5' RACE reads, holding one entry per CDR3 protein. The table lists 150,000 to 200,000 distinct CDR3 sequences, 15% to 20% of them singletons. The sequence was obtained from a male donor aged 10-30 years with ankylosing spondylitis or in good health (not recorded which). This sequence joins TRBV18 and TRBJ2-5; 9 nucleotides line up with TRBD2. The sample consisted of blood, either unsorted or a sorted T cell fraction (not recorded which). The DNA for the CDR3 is TGTGCCAGCTCACCGGCGGTTCTAGCGGGGCAAGAGACCCAGTACTTC. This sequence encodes CASSPAVLAGQETQYF. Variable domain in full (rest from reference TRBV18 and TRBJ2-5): NAGVMQNPRHLVRRRGQEARLRCSPMKGHSHVYWYRQLPEEGLKFMVYLQKENIIDESGMPKERFSAEFPKEGPSILRIQQVVRGDSAAYFCASSPAVLAGQETQYFGPGTRLLVL.